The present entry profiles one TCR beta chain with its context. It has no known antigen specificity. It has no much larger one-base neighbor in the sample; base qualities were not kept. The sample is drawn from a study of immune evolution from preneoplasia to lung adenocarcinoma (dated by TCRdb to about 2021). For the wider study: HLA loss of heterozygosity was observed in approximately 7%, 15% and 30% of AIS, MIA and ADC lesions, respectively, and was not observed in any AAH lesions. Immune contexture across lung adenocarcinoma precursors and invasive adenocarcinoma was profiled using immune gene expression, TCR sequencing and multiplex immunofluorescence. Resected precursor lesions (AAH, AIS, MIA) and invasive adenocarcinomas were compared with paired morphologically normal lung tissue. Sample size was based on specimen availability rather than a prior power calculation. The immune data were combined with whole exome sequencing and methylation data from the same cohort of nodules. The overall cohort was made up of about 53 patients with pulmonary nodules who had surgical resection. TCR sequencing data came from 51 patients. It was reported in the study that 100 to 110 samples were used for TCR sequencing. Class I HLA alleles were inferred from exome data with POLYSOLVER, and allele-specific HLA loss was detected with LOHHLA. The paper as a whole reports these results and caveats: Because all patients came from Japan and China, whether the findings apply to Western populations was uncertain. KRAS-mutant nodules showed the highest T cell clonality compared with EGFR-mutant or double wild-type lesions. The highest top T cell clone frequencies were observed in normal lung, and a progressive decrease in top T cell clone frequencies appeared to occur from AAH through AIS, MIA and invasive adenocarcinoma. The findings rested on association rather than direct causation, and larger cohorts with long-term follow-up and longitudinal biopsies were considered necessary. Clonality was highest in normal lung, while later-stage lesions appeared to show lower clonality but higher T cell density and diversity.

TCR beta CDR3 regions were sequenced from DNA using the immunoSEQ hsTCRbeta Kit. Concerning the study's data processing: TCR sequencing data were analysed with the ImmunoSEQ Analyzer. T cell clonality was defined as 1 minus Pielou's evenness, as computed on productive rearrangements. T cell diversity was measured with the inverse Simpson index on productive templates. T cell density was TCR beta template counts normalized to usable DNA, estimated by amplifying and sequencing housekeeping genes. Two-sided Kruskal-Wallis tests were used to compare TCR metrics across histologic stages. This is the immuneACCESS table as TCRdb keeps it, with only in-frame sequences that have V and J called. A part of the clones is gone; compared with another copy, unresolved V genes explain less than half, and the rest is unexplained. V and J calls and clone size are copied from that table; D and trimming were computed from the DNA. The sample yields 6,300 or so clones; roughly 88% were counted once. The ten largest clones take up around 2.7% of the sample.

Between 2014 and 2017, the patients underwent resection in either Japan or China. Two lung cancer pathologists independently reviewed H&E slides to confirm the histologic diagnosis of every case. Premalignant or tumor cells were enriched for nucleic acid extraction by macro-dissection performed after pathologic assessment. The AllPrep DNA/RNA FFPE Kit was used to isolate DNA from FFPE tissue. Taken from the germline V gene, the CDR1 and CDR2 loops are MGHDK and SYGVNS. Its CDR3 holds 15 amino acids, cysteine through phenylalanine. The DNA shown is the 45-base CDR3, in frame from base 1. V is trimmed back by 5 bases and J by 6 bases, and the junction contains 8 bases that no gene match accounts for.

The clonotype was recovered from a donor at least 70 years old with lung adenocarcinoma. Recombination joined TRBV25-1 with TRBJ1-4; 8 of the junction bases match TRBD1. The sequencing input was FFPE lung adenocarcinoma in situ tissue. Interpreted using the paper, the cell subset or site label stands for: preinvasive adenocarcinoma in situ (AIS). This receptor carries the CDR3 CASSYSGTGYEKLFF. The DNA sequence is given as TGTGCCAGCAGTTATTCCGGGACAGGCTATGAAAAACTGTTTTTT.